The 8 T cell receptor beta chains presented below share a single source sample, sequenced in a study of neurological immune-mediated disorders. TCRdb itself ran the 5' RACE reads through MiXCR, one entry per CDR3 protein. The data show over 13,000 distinct CDR3 sequences, 10% seen once. The specimen sequenced was PBMCs. These receptor sequences come from a woman aged 40 to 49 in good health.

Many counts were recorded for this clonotype. V usage is TRBV5-1 and J usage is TRBJ2-7, with no clear D. V was trimmed by 4 bases and J by 2 bases, leaving 10 bases between them. Per germline, CDR1 SGHRS and CDR2 YFSETQ. The CDR3 is 13 amino acids. The CDR3 sequence is CASSTAATYEQYF. CDR3 sequence (DNA): TGCGCCAGCAGCACCGCCGCCACCTACGAGCAGTACTTC.

By sample share, this clonotype is medium-sized. The chain employs TRBV2 and TRBJ1-2; D unresolved. Germline CDR1 SNHLY, CDR2 FYNNEI. This CDR3 comprises 14 residues. The V and J ends lost 6 bases and 3 bases respectively, with 14 bases between them. The CDR3: CASSLGVGDYGYTF. DNA for the CDR3: TGTGCCAGCAGCCTGGGAGTCGGAGACTATGGCTACACCTTC.

There are many counts of this clonotype. The chain recombines TRBV10-1 with TRBJ2-1, with TRBD2 matching 8 bases. Germline CDR1 reads WNHNN; CDR2 reads SYGVQD (reference sequence). This CDR3 spans 13 amino acids. With 5 bases clipped from V and 8 bases from J, the junction kept 5 bases outside the gene matches. This CDR3 is CASSTGRADEQFF. The CDR3 nucleotides are TGCGCCAGCAGTACCGGGAGGGCCGATGAGCAGTTCTTC.

There are many counts of this clonotype. The genes are TRBV5-1 and TRBJ2-5; D may be TRBD2 (6 bases). Germline CDR1 reads SGHRS; CDR2 reads YFSETQ. With 7 bases removed from V and 4 bases from J, the gap between germline ends came to 11 bases. The length of the CDR3 is 12 residues. The CDR3 nucleotides are TGCGCCAGCCGCGGGGAAGGAGAGACCCAGTACTTC. Protein: CASRGEGETQYF.

At least ten counts were recorded for this clonotype. The chain carries TRBV20-1 and TRBJ1-6; 9 nucleotides agree with TRBD1. Germline V CDR1 and CDR2: DFQATT, SNEGSKA (reference sequence). The trim removed 4 bases at V and 9 bases at J, leaving 10 bases unmatched. CDR3 size: 15 residues. The CDR3 DNA is TGCAGTGCTATTCTGCCGGGACAGGGATCTTCACCCCTCCACTTT. Translation: CSAILPGQGSSPLHF.

This clonotype was counted at least ten times. The genes are TRBV20-1 and TRBJ2-1; D is ambiguous. The CDR3 runs 12 residues. The V end lost 0 bases, the J end lost 9 bases, and 9 bases lay between the germline ends. The germline V gene has CDR1 DFQATT and CDR2 SNEGSKA (reference sequence). CDR3 amino acids: CSARDLAPEQFF. CDR3 coding DNA: TGCAGTGCTAGAGATCTGGCCCCTGAGCAGTTCTTC.

This clonotype is classed as large (0.1 to 1%). The V and J genes are TRBV28 and TRBJ1-3; D call uncertain. V was cut by 5 bases and J by 0 bases, with 8 bases left in between. Per germline, CDR1 MDHEN and CDR2 SYDVKM. This CDR3 is built from 14 residues. This chain's CDR3 is CASSPINSGNTIYF. As DNA, the CDR3 is TGTGCCAGCAGTCCTATTAACTCTGGAAACACCATATATTTT.

This clonotype has ten or more counts. The rearrangement joins TRBV28 to TRBJ1-2; possibly TRBD1 for D (6 bases). This CDR3 has 15 amino acids. Germline CDR1 reads MDHEN; CDR2 reads SYDVKM. V lost 7 bases and J lost 5, with 20 bases in between. DNA for the CDR3: TGTGCCAGCACCCCGCAGGGGCAGGGAGATTATGGCTACACCTTC. Its protein product is CASTPQGQGDYGYTF.